This TCR beta chain was captured by sequencing in a study of cytomegalovirus exposure and HLA in healthy donors. Study-level results: CMV antigen specificity was confirmed in vitro for three CMV-associated chains.

V was clipped by 5 bases and J by 1 base; unmatched bases: 6. Per the germline V gene, CDR1 is SGHTA and CDR2 is FQGNSA. CDR3 length: 15 residues. Primers: 60 Vbeta forward and 13 Jbeta reverse. Libraries were prepared by immunoSEQ multiplex PCR; TCRdb keeps only in-frame clonotypes and omits some of them. The data contain about 160,000 clones, 70% to 85% of them singletons. This clone was recorded once. What it binds is unknown. The source material was PBMCs. The chain uses TRBV7-2 and TRBJ2-7; 9 nucleotides align to TRBD1. The receptor was derived from a man aged 50-60 years in good health and CMV-seropositive. The CDR3 DNA follows: TGTGCCAGCAGCCGGTCCGGGACAGGGTCCTACGAGCAGTACTTC. This encodes CASSRSGTGSYEQYF.